This T cell receptor (beta chain) was documented in a study of control samples from healthy donors and cancer patients. Clones were read by immunoSEQ multiplex PCR, and TCRdb kept only the in-frame ones, dropping some. The table has 120,000 to 150,000 clones, around 90% seen once; the top ten hold around 10%. CDR3 size: 12 residues. Trimming took 6 bases from V and 8 from J, leaving 13 bases between them. The sequenced sample consisted of blood. This TCR derives from a man aged 25-45 years in good health. This rearrangement joins TRBV12-3 or TRBV12-4 to TRBJ1-1; D is possibly TRBD1 (6 bases). The CDR3 DNA is TGTGCCAGCAGCAAAGACAGGCGGGAAGCTTTCTTT. Translated, it gives CASSKDRREAFF.